Sequencing of this T cell receptor beta chain was carried out in a study of cytomegalovirus exposure and HLA in healthy donors. The donors gave bone marrow, and they were healthy. The germline V gene encodes CDR1 SGHRS and CDR2 YFSETQ. The V end lost 0 bases, the J end lost 3 bases, and 9 bases lay between the germline ends. The CDR3 runs 14 residues. PCR employed 60 Vbeta and 13 Jbeta primers. The protocol was immunoSEQ multiplex PCR, while the TCRdb copy is restricted to in-frame clones and leaves out a portion. The sample yields around 100,000 clones, about 81% seen once. The sequencing sample was made of PBMCs. The genes are TRBV5-1 and TRBJ1-1, with D possibly being TRBD1 (6 bases). The TCR comes from a man in his fifties in good health and CMV-seronegative. The CDR3 DNA reads as TGCGCCAGCAGCTTGGGGGGGACATACACTGAAGCTTTCTTT. Translating it yields CASSLGGTYTEAFF.